This TCR beta chain was retrieved from a study of blood T cells in healthy people across ages. Study-level findings and limits: Naive T cell percentage by flow cytometry tracked strongly with beta diversity.

Peripheral blood samples of 9.5 to 10 milliliters were drawn from each donor. PCR was performed a second time for about 6 to 12 cycles using a sample-barcoded 5' primer and a J-beta primer mix. A tag from a template-switch adaptor with 12 random nucleotides marked each cDNA molecule. TCRdb used MiXCR to reprocess the 5' RACE reads, holding one entry per CDR3 protein. The sample consists of 850,000 to 950,000 distinct CDR3 sequences, roughly 26% of them appearing once. Germline CDR1 reads ENHRY; CDR2 reads SYGVKD. This CDR3 has 16 amino acids. Trimming took off 0 bases at V and 2 bases at J, with 13 bases between the two ends. Many counts were recorded for this clonotype. Its antigen is not known.

Specimen: blood. The chain has TRBV10-3 and TRBJ1-1; D possibly corresponds to TRBD1 (5 bases). This TCR was recovered from an elderly woman in good health. The CDR3 region is CAISESSRRTNTEAFF. The CDR3 nucleotides read TGTGCCATCAGTGAGTCGTCTAGGCGGACAAACACTGAAGCTTTCTTT.